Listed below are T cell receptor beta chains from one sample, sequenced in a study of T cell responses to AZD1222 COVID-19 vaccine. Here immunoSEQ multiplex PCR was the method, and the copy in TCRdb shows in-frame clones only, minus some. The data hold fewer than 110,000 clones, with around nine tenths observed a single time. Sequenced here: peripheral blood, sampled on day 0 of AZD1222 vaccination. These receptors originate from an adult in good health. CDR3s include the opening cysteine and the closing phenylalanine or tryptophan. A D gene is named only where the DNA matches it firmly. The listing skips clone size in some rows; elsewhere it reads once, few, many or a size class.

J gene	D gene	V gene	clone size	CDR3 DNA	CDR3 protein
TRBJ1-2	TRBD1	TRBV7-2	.	TGTGCCAGCAGCTTGCGGGACAGGGGGCTTGGCTACACCTTC	CASSLRDRGLGYTF
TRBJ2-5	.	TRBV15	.	TGTGCCACCGAAATGGGGGTATCCCAAGAGACCCAGTACTTC	CATEMGVSQETQYF
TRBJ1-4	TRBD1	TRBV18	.	TGTGCCAGCTCACCATCCGCCAGGGGGTGGGAAAAACTGTTTTTT	CASSPSARGWEKLFF
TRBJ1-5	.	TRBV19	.	TGTGCCAGTAGTATTCGTGTACGTCAGCCCCAGCATTTT	CASSIRVRQPQHF
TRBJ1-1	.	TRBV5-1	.	TGCGCCAGCAGCTTTTTCGGGGCAGGGAGCCCCACTGAAGCTTTCTTT	CASSFFGAGSPTEAFF
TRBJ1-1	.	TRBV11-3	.	TGTGCCAGCAGCGACTACACAGGGTTGTCAGCTTTCTTT	CASSDYTGLSAFF
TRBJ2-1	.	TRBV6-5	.	TGTGCCAGCAGGTCAGACGGGTACAATGAGCAGTTCTTC	CASRSDGYNEQFF
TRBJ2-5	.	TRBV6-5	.	TGTGCCAGCAGGCAGGACCCAGATCGGGAAACCCAGTACTTC	CASRQDPDRETQYF
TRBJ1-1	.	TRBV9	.	TGTGCCAGCAGCCCTCTAGCCCGCGGGGAAGCTTTCTTT	CASSPLARGEAFF
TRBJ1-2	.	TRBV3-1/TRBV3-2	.	TGTGCCAGCAGCCCAAACGTCGGGCAGGACCTTAACTATGGCTACACCTTC	CASSPNVGQDLNYGYTF
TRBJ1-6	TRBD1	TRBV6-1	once	TGTGCCAGCAGTGAAATGTGGGGGATTAGACAGGGTCGGTCACCCCTCCACTTT	CASSEMWGIRQGRSPLHF
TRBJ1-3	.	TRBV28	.	TGTGCCAGTATCAAGCCTGGCTCTGGAAACACCATATATTTT	CASIKPGSGNTIYF
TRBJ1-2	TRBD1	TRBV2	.	TGTGCCAGCAGTGGTGGACAGGGGGAAGGCTACACCTTC	CASSGGQGEGYTF
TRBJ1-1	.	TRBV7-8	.	TGTGCCAGCAGCTTATTAGCAGTGGGGGAGACTGAAGCTTTCTTT	CASSLLAVGETEAFF
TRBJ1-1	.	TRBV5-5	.	TGTGCCAGCAGCTTGAGGGTGAACACTGAAGCTTTCTTT	CASSLRVNTEAFF
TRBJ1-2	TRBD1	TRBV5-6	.	TGTGCCAGCAGATTTACAGGGGGCGCCGATGGCTACACCTTC	CASRFTGGADGYTF
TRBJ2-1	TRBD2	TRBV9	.	TGTGCCAGCAGCGTATACCTAGCGGGGGATTACAATGAGCAGTTCTTC	CASSVYLAGDYNEQFF
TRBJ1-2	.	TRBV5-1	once	TGCGCCAGCAGCCCGTGGCAGAGCTATGGCTACACCTTC	CASSPWQSYGYTF
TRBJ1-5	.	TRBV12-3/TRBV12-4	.	TGTGCCAGCAGTTTAGCTTATCAGCCCCAGCATTTT	CASSLAYQPQHF
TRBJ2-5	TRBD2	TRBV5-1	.	TGCGCCAGCAGCTTGAATAGCGGGGGCCGAGAGACCCAGTACTTC	CASSLNSGGRETQYF
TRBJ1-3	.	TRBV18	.	TGTGCCAGCTCGCGAGCGCCAGGGACCGGTGGAAACACCATATATTTT	CASSRAPGTGGNTIYF
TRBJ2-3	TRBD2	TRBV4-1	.	TGCGCCAGCAGCCAAGAAAGGGGAGGGGATACGCAGTATTTT	CASSQERGGDTQYF
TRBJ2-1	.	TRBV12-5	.	TGTGCTAGTGGTTCCTCCCGGGAGCAGTTCTTC	CASGSSREQFF
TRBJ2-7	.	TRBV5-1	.	TGCGCCAGCAGCTTGGGGCGGGGGCTCCCCTACGAGCAGTACTTC	CASSLGRGLPYEQYF
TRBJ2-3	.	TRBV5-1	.	TGCGCCAGCAGCTTGGAGAGAACCGATACGCAGTATTTT	CASSLERTDTQYF
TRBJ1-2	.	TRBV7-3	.	TGTGCCAGCAGCTTAGTAAGGGCGGCTGGCTACACCTTC	CASSLVRAAGYTF